The next 27 T cell receptor beta chains were all read from a single sample in a study of T cells after yellow fever vaccination. TCRdb processed the 5' RACE reads anew with MiXCR; each CDR3 protein has one entry. The sample includes under 300,000 distinct CDR3 sequences, less than 9% of them seen just once. The sequencing used CD4+ T cells sorted from PBMCs, collected 15 days after the yellow fever booster vaccination. Receptors originate from a man aged 30 to 45 who received the YFV17D yellow fever vaccine.

This clonotype was picked up many times. The V gene is TRBV6-5, the J gene TRBJ2-6; D unclear. Germline CDR1 is MNHEY and CDR2 is SVGAGI. The V end lost 2 bases, the J end lost 0 bases, and 5 bases lay between the germline ends. The CDR3 contains 15 residues. CDR3 coding DNA: TGTGCCAGCAGTTACAGCTTCTCTGGGGCCAACGTCCTGACTTTC. It yields the protein CASSYSFSGANVLTF.

This clonotype was counted a few times. This sequence joins TRBV20-1 and TRBJ2-3, with unresolved D. The germline V gene has CDR1 DFQATT and CDR2 SNEGSKA (reference sequence). Trimming removed 3 bases from V and 2 bases from J, with 21 bases in between. The CDR3 loop spans 17 amino acids. DNA for the CDR3: TGCAGTGCTAGCCCCACCGGAAGACTGGGCCACACAGATACGCAGTATTTT. Its protein is CSASPTGRLGHTDTQYF.

This clonotype was observed a handful of times. The chain uses TRBV20-1 and TRBJ1-1; 8 bases fit TRBD1. The CDR3 extends over 16 amino acids. V lost 1 base to trimming and J lost 1 base; unmatched junction nucleotides: 8. Germline assignment: CDR1 DFQATT and CDR2 SNEGSKA (reference sequence). For the CDR3, the DNA is TGCAGTGCTAGAGCTCAGGGGGCGGCGGGGAACACTGAAGCTTTCTTT. Translated, it gives CSARAQGAAGNTEAFF.

This clonotype was recorded at least ten times. The chain carries TRBV6-5 and TRBJ2-5; D may be TRBD1 (6 bases). The CDR3 extends over 12 amino acids. Looked up from germline, CDR1 is MNHEY and CDR2 is SVGAGI. V was pared by 6 bases and J by 1 base, with 6 bases between. Here the CDR3 DNA reads TGTGCCAGCAGGACAGGCCAAGAGACCCAGTACTTC. Its protein product is CASRTGQETQYF.

The gene calls are TRBV7-2 and TRBJ2-7; 8 bases match TRBD1. The germline V gene encodes CDR1 SGHTA and CDR2 FQGNSA. There are 14 residues in the CDR3. The ends lost 5 bases at V and 3 bases at J; junction bases unmatched: 6. CDR3 coding DNA: TGTGCCAGCAGCATAACAGGGGGAGGCTACGAGCAGTACTTC. Protein: CASSITGGGYEQYF. Based on the CDR3 plus reference TRBV7-2 and TRBJ2-7, the full variable domain is GAGVSQSPSNKVTEKGKDVELRCDPISGHTALYWYRQSLGQGLEFLIYFQGNSAPDKSGLPSDRFSAERTGGSVSTLTIQRTQQEDSAVYLCASSITGGGYEQYFGPGTRLTVT.

V and J are TRBV20-1 and TRBJ2-1; 7 nucleotides line up with TRBD2. Per the germline V gene, CDR1 is DFQATT and CDR2 is SNEGSKA (reference sequence). The V and J ends lost 1 base and 4 bases, in that order; junction bases with no gene match: 13. The length of the CDR3 is 17 residues. The CDR3 is CSARGSGSGTEYNEQFF. For the CDR3, the DNA is TGCAGTGCTAGAGGGTCGGGAAGCGGGACCGAATACAATGAGCAGTTCTTC.

This clonotype appeared a few times. This sequence joins TRBV7-2 and TRBJ2-3, with 10 bases fitting TRBD2. J was trimmed by 0 bases and V by 8 bases; bases with no gene match: 11. Germline CDR1 SGHTA, CDR2 FQGNSA. The CDR3 runs to 17 residues. The CDR3 nucleotides read TGTGCCAGCGCCTTCCTAGCGGGAGTGACTAGCACAGATACGCAGTATTTT. Its translation is CASAFLAGVTSTDTQYF.

About this clonotype: Given a much more abundant clone one base away, this may be a read error. The genes are TRBV3-1 and TRBJ2-1; D possibly corresponds to TRBD1 (7 bases). Germline V gene lookup returns CDR1 LGHDT and CDR2 YNNKEL (reference sequence). CDR3 length equals 14 residues. CDR3 DNA sequence: TGTGCCAGCAGCCCAGGGGGGAGGTGGAATGAGCAGCTCTTC. Translating it yields CASSPGGRWNEQLF.

In its sample, this clonotype was seen a few times. The CDR3 DNA reads TGTGCCAGCAGCTTAGGGACAGGGGCCCAGTACTTC. Translated, it gives CASSLGTGAQYF. This chain links TRBV7-2 with TRBJ2-5; 9 bases align to TRBD1. V was pared by 1 base and J by 9 bases, with 0 bases of the junction left unmatched. Germline CDR1 and CDR2: SGHTA and FQGNSA. The CDR3 consists of 12 residues. The whole variable domain, remainder taken from reference TRBV7-2 and TRBJ2-5, is GAGVSQSPSNKVTEKGKDVELRCDPISGHTALYWYRQSLGQGLEFLIYFQGNSAPDKSGLPSDRFSAERTGGSVSTLTIQRTQQEDSAVYLCASSLGTGAQYFGPGTRLLVL.

There are many counts of this clonotype. The J gene is TRBJ2-7, the V gene TRBV20-1; tentative D call: TRBD1 (6 bases). The CDR3 is 13 residues long. Germline values: CDR1 DFQATT, CDR2 SNEGSKA (reference sequence). V lost 1 base and J 3 bases, leaving 10 bases between the germline ends. DNA of the CDR3: TGCAGTGCTAGAGCCGGGACAAACTACGAGCAGTACTTC. Residues: CSARAGTNYEQYF.

This chain joins TRBV20-1 and TRBJ2-3; 10 bases fit TRBD2. Germline CDR1 and CDR2: DFQATT and SNEGSKA (reference sequence). V shed 3 bases and J 4 bases; nucleotides not matched to a gene: 13. The CDR3 is made up of 17 amino acids. CDR3 bases: TGCAGTGCTAGTGATGCTAGCGGGAGAGGAGAATCAGATACGCAGTATTTT. This sequence encodes CSASDASGRGESDTQYF.

V gene TRBV18 combines with J gene TRBJ2-2; D is unclear. This CDR3 spans 11 amino acids. From germline, CDR1 is KGHSH and CDR2 LQKENI. V was trimmed by 4 bases and J by 6 bases, leaving 3 bases between them. The CDR3 region is CASSQPGELFF. The CDR3 region has the DNA TGTGCCAGCTCACAGCCCGGGGAGCTGTTTTTT.

The chain joins TRBV7-2 to TRBJ2-5; D ambiguous. V lost 1 base to trimming and J lost 6 bases, with 21 bases between them. Germline V gene data show CDR1 as SGHTA and CDR2 as FQGNSA. This CDR3 contains 17 residues. CDR3 protein: CASSLGPIRPGGQTQYF. As DNA, the CDR3 is TGTGCCAGCAGCTTAGGGCCCATTAGACCTGGTGGGCAGACCCAGTACTTC. Drawing the rest from reference TRBV7-2 and TRBJ2-5, the complete variable domain is GAGVSQSPSNKVTEKGKDVELRCDPISGHTALYWYRQSLGQGLEFLIYFQGNSAPDKSGLPSDRFSAERTGGSVSTLTIQRTQQEDSAVYLCASSLGPIRPGGQTQYFGPGTRLLVL.

This clonotype was seen a handful of times. The chain has TRBV12-3 or TRBV12-4 and TRBJ2-3; a possible D gene is TRBD2 (5 bases). CDR3 size: 15 residues. V was pared by 2 bases and J by 2 bases, with 11 bases between. CDR3 loop: CASSLRAGVTDTQYF. As DNA, the CDR3 is TGTGCCAGCAGTTTAAGGGCGGGTGTCACAGATACGCAGTATTTT.

In this sample, this clonotype turned up a few times. The chain carries TRBV5-6 and TRBJ2-7; no firm D call. Germline V gives CDR1 SGHDT, CDR2 YYEEEE. The ends were cut back, 0 bases at V and 4 bases at J, with 17 bases in the middle. CDR3 size: 16 residues. The CDR3 coding sequence is TGTGCCAGCAGCTTGGCGGAATTGGGCGCCCTTTACGAGCAGTACTTC. Protein sequence: CASSLAELGALYEQYF. Full variable domain (rest looked up from reference TRBV5-6 and TRBJ2-7): DAGVTQSPTHLIKTRGQQVTLRCSPKSGHDTVSWYQQALGQGPQFIFQYYEEEERQRGNFPDRFSGHQFPNYSSELNVNALLLGDSALYLCASSLAELGALYEQYFGPGTRLTVT.

The table lists this clonotype with many counts. The chain links TRBV5-1 to TRBJ2-1, with D hard to call. Trimming took 4 bases from V and 7 from J, leaving 9 bases between them. The CDR3 covers 12 residues. Germline V CDR1 and CDR2: SGHRS, YFSETQ. The CDR3 spells CASSDLGNEQFF. CDR3 sequence (DNA): TGCGCCAGCAGCGACTTAGGGAATGAGCAGTTCTTC.

This clonotype was observed many times. The chain has TRBV12-3 or TRBV12-4 and TRBJ2-1; D gene ambiguous. This CDR3 has 14 residues. The V end was cut by 5 bases, the J end by 6 bases, with 14 bases between. As DNA, the CDR3 is TGTGCCAGCAGTCCTAGTAACGCCCTCAATGAGCAGTTCTTC. Protein: CASSPSNALNEQFF.

Notes on this clonotype: This may be a read error, as it is one base from a much larger clone. The chain links TRBV5-1 to TRBJ1-5, with D tentatively TRBD2 (7 bases). The DNA end is a closer match to TRBJ2-3, so the J assignment may be wrong. CDR3 length: 14 amino acids. CDR1 is SGHRS, CDR2 YFSETQ, per germline. CDR3 in amino acids: CASSPGGGNQPQYF. The CDR3 nucleotides read TGCGCCAGCAGCCCGGGCGGGGGCAATCAGCCCCAGTATTTT.

This clonotype has a handful of counts. V usage is TRBV4-2 and J usage is TRBJ2-7; TRBD2 matches 9 bases. This CDR3 contains 13 residues. V lost 6 bases, J lost 3 bases, and 3 bases stayed unmatched. The germline V gene has CDR1 LGHNA and CDR2 YNFKEQ. DNA for the CDR3: TGTGCCAGCAGAGGGACTAGCCACTACGAGCAGTACTTC. Amino acids: CASRGTSHYEQYF.

In its sample, this clonotype was seen a few times. The genes are TRBV7-6 and TRBJ2-2, with 9 bases aligning to TRBD1. Germline V gene data show CDR1 as SGHVS and CDR2 as FNYEAQ. This CDR3 is 13 amino acids long. J was trimmed by 5 bases and V by 10 bases; bases with no gene match: 5. For the CDR3, the DNA is TGTGCCACCCGGGACAGGGATACCGGGGAGCTGTTTTTT. Its protein product is CATRDRDTGELFF.

The chain is built from TRBV9 and TRBJ2-3, with TRBD1 identical over 9 bases. Germline lookup yields CDR1 SGDLS and CDR2 YYNGEE. The V and J ends lost 0 bases and 9 bases, in that order; junction bases with no gene match: 5. The CDR3 sequence is 14 residues long. The CDR3 spells CASSVEGQGLTQYF. The DNA of the CDR3 is TGTGCCAGCAGCGTAGAGGGACAGGGCTTAACGCAGTATTTT.

This clonotype was counted ten times or more. The chain combines TRBV5-1 with TRBJ2-1; D unclear. The V end lost 5 bases, the J end lost 8 bases, and 20 bases lay between the germline ends. The CDR3 loop spans 15 amino acids. Germline V gene sequence: CDR1 SGHRS, CDR2 YFSETQ. CDR3 coding DNA: TGCGCCAGCAGGCCTGGTGCTGCTCTGAGTGATGAGCAGTTCTTC. Encoded protein: CASRPGAALSDEQFF.

This sequence joins TRBV20-1 and TRBJ2-3; 10 positions match TRBD2. Germline V CDR1 and CDR2: DFQATT, SNEGSKA (reference sequence). J gave up 2 bases and V 6 bases, and 5 bases lay outside the gene matches. CDR3 length equals 14 residues. As DNA, the CDR3 is TGCAGTGCCTTAGCGGGGGGAGTCACAGATACGCAGTATTTT. Translated: CSALAGGVTDTQYF.

The J gene is TRBJ2-5, the V gene TRBV29-1; D is ambiguous. The germline V gene encodes CDR1 SQVTM and CDR2 ANQGSEA. CDR3 length: 12 residues. The ends were cut back, 2 bases at V and 0 bases at J, with 4 bases in the middle. CDR3 coding DNA: TGCAGCGTTGAACGGTACCAAGAGACCCAGTACTTC. Translation gives CSVERYQETQYF.

This clonotype was seen a few times. This sequence joins TRBV7-2 and TRBJ1-3; 9 bases match TRBD1. Germline V gives CDR1 SGHTA, CDR2 FQGNSA. The length of the CDR3 is 17 residues. V was clipped by 3 bases and J by 4 bases; unmatched bases: 10. The CDR3 is CASSFPRTGASGNTIYF. The DNA for the CDR3 is TGTGCCAGCAGCTTCCCCCGGACAGGGGCTAGCGGAAACACCATATATTTT.

The rearrangement joins TRBV20-1 to TRBJ2-4; no definite D call. The V gene lost 6 bases and the J gene lost 6 bases, with 6 bases spanning the gap. Germline lookup yields CDR1 DFQATT and CDR2 SNEGSKA (reference sequence). This CDR3 has 10 amino acids. CDR3 DNA: TGCAGTGCCGGCACAAACATTCAGTACTTC. It is translated as CSAGTNIQYF.

The V and J genes are TRBV5-4 and TRBJ2-1; 9 nucleotides agree with TRBD2. The CDR3 runs 15 residues. Germline V gene lookup returns CDR1 SGHNT and CDR2 YYREEE (reference sequence). The trim removed 4 bases at V and 5 bases at J, leaving 7 bases unmatched. The CDR3 bases are TGTGCCAGCAGCCCCCGGACTAGCGCCGACAATGAGCAGTTCTTC. Protein product: CASSPRTSADNEQFF.